This entry concerns a single T cell receptor (beta chain). This entry is derived from a study of shared clonotypes between healthy human individuals. The method was immunoSEQ multiplex PCR; TCRdb's version includes in-frame clones alone and lacks a portion of them. The table shows some 2,000,000 clones, with 85% to 95% occurring only once. The CDR3 is 15 residues long. With 5 bases removed from V and 3 bases from J, the gap between germline ends came to 15 bases. Germline loops: CDR1 PRHDT, CDR2 FYEKMQ (reference sequence). The chain uses TRBV13 and TRBJ2-3, with D perhaps matching TRBD2 (5 bases). This clonotype was obtained from a young man in good health. Sample: naive CD4+ T cells sorted from blood. Specified subset: CD45RA+ positively selected. This CDR3 reads CASSTARGQTDTQYF. CDR3 bases: TGTGCCAGCAGCACGGCCCGGGGTCAGACAGATACGCAGTATTTT.